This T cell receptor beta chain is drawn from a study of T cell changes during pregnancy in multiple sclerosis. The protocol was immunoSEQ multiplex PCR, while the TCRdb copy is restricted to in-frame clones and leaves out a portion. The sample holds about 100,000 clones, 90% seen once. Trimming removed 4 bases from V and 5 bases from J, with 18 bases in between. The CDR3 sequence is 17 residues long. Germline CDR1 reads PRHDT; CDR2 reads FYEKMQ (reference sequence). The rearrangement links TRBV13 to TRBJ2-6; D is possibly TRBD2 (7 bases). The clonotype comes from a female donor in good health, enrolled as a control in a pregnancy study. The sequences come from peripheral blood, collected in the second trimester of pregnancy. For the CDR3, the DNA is TGTGCCAGCAGCTCGTTAAGGGGGGGGGCCAGGGCCAACGTCCTGACTTTC. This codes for CASSSLRGGARANVLTF.